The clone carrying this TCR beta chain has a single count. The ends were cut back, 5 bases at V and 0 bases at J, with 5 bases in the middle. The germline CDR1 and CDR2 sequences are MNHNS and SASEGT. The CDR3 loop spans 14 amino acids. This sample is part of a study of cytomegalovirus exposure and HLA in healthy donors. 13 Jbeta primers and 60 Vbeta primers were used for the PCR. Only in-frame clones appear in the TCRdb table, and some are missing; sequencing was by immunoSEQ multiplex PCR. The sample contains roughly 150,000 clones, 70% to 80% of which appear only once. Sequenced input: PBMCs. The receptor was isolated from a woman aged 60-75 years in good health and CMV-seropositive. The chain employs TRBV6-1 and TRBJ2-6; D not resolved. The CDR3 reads CASSQVSGANVLTF. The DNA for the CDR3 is TGTGCCAGCAGTCAGGTCTCTGGGGCCAACGTCCTGACTTTC.